This TCR beta chain was observed in a study of T cell changes during pregnancy in multiple sclerosis. The V and J ends lost 5 bases and 2 bases respectively, with 15 bases between them. The CDR3 is 15 residues long. Germline V gene lookup returns CDR1 SEHNR and CDR2 FQNEAQ (reference sequence). Sequencing used immunoSEQ multiplex PCR; TCRdb keeps in-frame clones, though not all of them. The repertoire consists of 70,000 to 95,000 clones, with around 89% occurring once and the leading ten covering around 2%. Sequences were derived from peripheral blood, sampled before pregnancy. The chain joins TRBV7-9 to TRBJ1-2; D may be TRBD1 (6 bases). The sequence was collected from a female donor with multiple sclerosis, enrolled in a pregnancy study. DNA of the CDR3: TGTGCCAGCAGCCCATTAACAGGGTCCAACTATGGCTACACCTTC. This gives the protein CASSPLTGSNYGYTF.